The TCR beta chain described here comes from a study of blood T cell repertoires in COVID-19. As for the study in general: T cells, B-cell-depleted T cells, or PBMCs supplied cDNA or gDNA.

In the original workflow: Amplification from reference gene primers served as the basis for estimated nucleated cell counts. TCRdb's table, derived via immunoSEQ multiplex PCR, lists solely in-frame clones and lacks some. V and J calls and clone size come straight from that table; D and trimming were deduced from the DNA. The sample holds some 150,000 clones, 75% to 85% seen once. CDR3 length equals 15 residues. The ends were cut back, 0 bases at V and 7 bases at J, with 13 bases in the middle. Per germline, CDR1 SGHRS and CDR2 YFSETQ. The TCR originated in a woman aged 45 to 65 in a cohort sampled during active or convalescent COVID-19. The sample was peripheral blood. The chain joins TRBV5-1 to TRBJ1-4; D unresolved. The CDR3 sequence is CASSLATQAGEKLFF. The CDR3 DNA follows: TGCGCCAGCAGCTTGGCCACCCAAGCAGGTGAAAAACTGTTTTTT.